These 13 T cell receptor beta chains were all obtained from the same sample, sequenced in a study of regulatory T cells in long-lasting Graves disease. Library construction for TCR beta used iRepertoire HTBI primers and Arm-PCR of CDR3 regions. One entry per CDR3 protein results from TCRdb running MiXCR on the multiplex PCR reads. This sample carries 450,000 to 650,000 distinct CDR3 sequences, about 16% of them seen once, and the ten largest clones take 20% to 30%. The sample's time point: newly diagnosed GD, antithyroid drugs for less than 3 months. With RNA extracted from PBMCs as input, the TCR library was made. These data also formed part of another study, on T cells in Graves' hyperthyroidism and ophthalmopathy.

The input for sequencing was peripheral blood mononuclear cells (PBMCs), taken at new diagnosis, from a patient treated with antithyroid drugs. The receptors shown here come from a woman aged 35-65 years with Graves disease.

This clonotype was recorded many times. This chain links TRBV2 with TRBJ2-5; D perhaps matches TRBD2 (5 bases). Trimming shortened V by 5 bases and J by 5 bases, and 18 bases separated the two germline ends. This CDR3 has 15 amino acids. The germline V gene encodes CDR1 SNHLY and CDR2 FYNNEI. DNA of the CDR3: TGTGCCAGCAGTTCCGGACTTCTCCTTTTGGAGACCCAGTACTTC. Its translation: CASSSGLLLLETQYF.

This clonotype was counted at least ten times. This chain links TRBV12-3 or TRBV12-4 with TRBJ2-7, with no clear D. This CDR3 spans 12 amino acids. V dropped 7 bases and J dropped 3 bases, with 10 bases sitting between them. CDR3: CASTRYLYEQYF. DNA of the CDR3: TGTGCCAGCACGCGATACCTCTACGAGCAGTACTTC.

The gene calls are TRBV6-1 and TRBJ1-4; D perhaps matches TRBD1 (5 bases). V was clipped by 10 bases and J by 4 bases, with 13 bases between them. The CDR3 is made up of 13 amino acids. Germline CDR1 reads MNHNS; CDR2 reads SASEGT. The chain's CDR3 is CAIRDGNNEKLFF. The CDR3 nucleotides read TGTGCCATCAGGGACGGGAATAATGAAAAACTGTTTTTT.

The CDR3 coding sequence is TGCGCCAGCAGCTTGGGGGCGGCCTTTCCCACAGATACGCAGTATTTT. Its translation: CASSLGAAFPTDTQYF. V gene TRBV5-1 combines with J gene TRBJ2-3; D is unclear. Trimming took 0 bases from V and 2 from J, leaving 13 bases between them. The CDR3 extends over 16 amino acids. Germline V gene sequence: CDR1 SGHRS, CDR2 YFSETQ.

This clonotype was counted at least ten times. The chain links TRBV6-1 to TRBJ2-5; D tentatively reads TRBD1 or TRBD2 (6 bases each). CDR1 is MNHNS and CDR2 is SASEGT in the germline V gene. The V end was cut by 4 bases, the J end by 4 bases, with 16 bases between. The CDR3 runs to 15 residues. The CDR3 region has the DNA TGTGCCAGCAGTGTAGGAACCGGGGGCCGAGAGACCCAGTACTTC. Protein: CASSVGTGGRETQYF.

V and J are TRBV9 and TRBJ2-7; 8 bases map to TRBD1. The V gene end was trimmed by 3 bases and the J gene end by 1 base; junction bases not matched to a gene: 6. CDR3 size: 15 residues. Germline lookup yields CDR1 SGDLS and CDR2 YYNGEE. CDR3 coding DNA: TGTGCCAGCAGCGCTCACGGGACAGGATCCTACGAGCAGTACTTC. Its protein product is CASSAHGTGSYEQYF.

This clonotype came up many times. The chain employs TRBV2 and TRBJ1-2; TRBD1 might be the D (5 bases). V shed 4 bases and J shed 13 bases, with 13 bases lying between them. CDR1 is SNHLY, CDR2 FYNNEI, per germline. This CDR3 has 11 amino acids. The CDR3 nucleotides read TGTGCCAGCAGTGGGGCGCCGGGGACCACCTTC. Amino acids: CASSGAPGTTF.

This clonotype appeared many times. This sequence joins TRBV15 and TRBJ2-3, with D possibly matching TRBD1 (6 bases). This CDR3 comprises 17 residues. V was shortened by 0 bases and J by 0 bases, with 13 bases between the two germline ends. Looked up from germline, CDR1 is LNHNV and CDR2 is YYDKDF (reference sequence). The CDR3 nucleotides read TGTGCCACCAGCAGAGATCCCAGGGGTTTTAGCACAGATACGCAGTATTTT. Amino acid sequence: CATSRDPRGFSTDTQYF.

The chain carries TRBV4-1 and TRBJ2-2, with D possibly TRBD2 on 5 matching bases. Per the germline V gene, CDR1 is MGHRA and CDR2 is YSYEKL. Trimming cost V 4 bases and J 5 bases, with 14 bases left between them. This CDR3 spans 15 amino acids. CDR3: CASSRERITTGELFF. CDR3 coding DNA: TGCGCCAGCAGCCGGGAGCGAATCACAACCGGGGAGCTGTTTTTT.

In its sample, this clonotype was seen many times. The rearrangement uses TRBV6-2 or TRBV6-3 and TRBJ2-5, with TRBD2 identical over 8 bases. This CDR3 is 15 amino acids long. Germline CDR1 and CDR2: MNHEY and SVGEGT. V shed 7 bases, J shed 4 bases, and the junction held 11 bases outside the gene matches. For the CDR3, the DNA is TGTGCCAGCACCGCAACCGGGACTAGGGGAGAGACCCAGTACTTC. Residues: CASTATGTRGETQYF.

The chain links TRBV7-9 to TRBJ2-7; 8 nucleotides line up with TRBD1. This CDR3 is 15 amino acids long. Germline-derived CDR1 and CDR2 are SEHNR and FQNEAQ (reference sequence). V lost 5 bases, J lost 2 bases, and 8 bases stayed unmatched. CDR3 loop: CASSESGTGPYEQYF. The CDR3 nucleotides are TGTGCCAGCAGCGAATCCGGGACAGGTCCCTACGAGCAGTACTTC.

This clonotype was observed a few times. The chain is built from TRBV19 and TRBJ2-1, with D perhaps TRBD2 (6 bases). The CDR3 is 11 amino acids. Trimming cost V 3 bases and J 14 bases, with 11 bases left between them. The germline V gene has CDR1 LNHDA and CDR2 SQIVND (reference sequence). This CDR3 reads CASSIREVKFF. In nucleotides, the CDR3 is TGTGCCAGTAGTATTAGGGAGGTGAAGTTCTTC.

This clonotype was found many times. This chain links TRBV10-3 with TRBJ2-3; 11 positions match TRBD2. The J segment lost 1 base and the V segment lost 5 bases, leaving 2 bases of the junction unmatched. Germline V gene lookup returns CDR1 ENHRY and CDR2 SYGVKD. This CDR3 is 15 amino acids long. CDR3 DNA sequence: TGTGCCATCAGTACTAGCGGGGGTGGCACAGATACGCAGTATTTT. Amino acid sequence: CAISTSGGGTDTQYF.